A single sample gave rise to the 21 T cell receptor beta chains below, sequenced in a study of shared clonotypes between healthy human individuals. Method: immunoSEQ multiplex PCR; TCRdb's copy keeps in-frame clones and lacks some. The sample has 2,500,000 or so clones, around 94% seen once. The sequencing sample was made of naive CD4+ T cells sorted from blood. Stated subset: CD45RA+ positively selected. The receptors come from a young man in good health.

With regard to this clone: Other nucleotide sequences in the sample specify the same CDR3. The CDR3 loop reads CASSLEALNTEAFF. CDR3 DNA: TGTGCCAGCAGCTTGGAGGCCCTGAACACTGAAGCTTTCTTT. The V gene is TRBV5-6, the J gene TRBJ1-1; D not certain. Germline V gene lookup returns CDR1 SGHDT and CDR2 YYEEEE. This CDR3 is 14 amino acids long. With 0 bases removed from V and 0 bases from J, the gap between germline ends came to 6 bases.

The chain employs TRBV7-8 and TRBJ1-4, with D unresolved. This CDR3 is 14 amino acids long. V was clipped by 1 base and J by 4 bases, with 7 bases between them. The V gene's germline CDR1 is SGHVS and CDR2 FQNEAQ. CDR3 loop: CASSLDLFNEKLFF. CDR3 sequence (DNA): TGTGCCAGCAGCTTAGATCTTTTTAATGAAAAACTGTTTTTT.

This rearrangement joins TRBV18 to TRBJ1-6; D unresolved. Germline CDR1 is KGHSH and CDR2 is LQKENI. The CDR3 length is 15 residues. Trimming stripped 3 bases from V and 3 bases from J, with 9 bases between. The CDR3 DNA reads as TGTGCCAGCTCACCGCCAGACCACTATAATTCACCCCTCCACTTT. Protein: CASSPPDHYNSPLHF.

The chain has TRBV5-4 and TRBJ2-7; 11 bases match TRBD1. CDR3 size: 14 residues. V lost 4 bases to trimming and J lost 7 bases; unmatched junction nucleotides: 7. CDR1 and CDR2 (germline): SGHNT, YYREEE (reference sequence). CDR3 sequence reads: CASSQPGTGGEQYF. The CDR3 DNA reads TGTGCCAGCAGCCAACCGGGGACAGGGGGAGAGCAGTACTTC. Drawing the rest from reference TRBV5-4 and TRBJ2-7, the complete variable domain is ETGVTQSPTHLIKTRGQQVTLRCSSQSGHNTVSWYQQALGQGPQFIFQYYREEENGRGNFPPRFSGLQFPNYSSELNVNALELDDSALYLCASSQPGTGGEQYFGPGTRLTVT.

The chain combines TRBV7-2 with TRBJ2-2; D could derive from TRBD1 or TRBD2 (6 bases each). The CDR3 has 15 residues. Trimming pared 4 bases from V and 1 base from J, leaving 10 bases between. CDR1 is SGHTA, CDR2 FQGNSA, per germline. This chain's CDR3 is CASSSRGENTGELFF. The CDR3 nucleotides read TGTGCCAGCAGCTCTAGGGGGGAGAACACCGGGGAGCTGTTTTTT.

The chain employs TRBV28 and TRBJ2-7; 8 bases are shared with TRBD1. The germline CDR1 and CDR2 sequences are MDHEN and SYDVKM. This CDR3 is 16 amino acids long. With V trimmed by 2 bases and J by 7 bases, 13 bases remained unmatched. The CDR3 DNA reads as TGTGCCAGCAGTTTAGCTGACAGGGGACCTGCTGAGGAGCAGTACTTC. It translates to CASSLADRGPAEEQYF.

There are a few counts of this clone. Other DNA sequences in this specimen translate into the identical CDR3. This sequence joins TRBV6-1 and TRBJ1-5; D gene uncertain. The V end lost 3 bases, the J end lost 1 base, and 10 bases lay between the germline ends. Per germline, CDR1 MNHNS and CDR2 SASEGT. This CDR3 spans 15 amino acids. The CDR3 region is CASSEQVVSNQPQHF. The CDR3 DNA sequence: TGTGCCAGCAGTGAGCAGGTCGTCAGCAATCAGCCCCAGCATTTT.

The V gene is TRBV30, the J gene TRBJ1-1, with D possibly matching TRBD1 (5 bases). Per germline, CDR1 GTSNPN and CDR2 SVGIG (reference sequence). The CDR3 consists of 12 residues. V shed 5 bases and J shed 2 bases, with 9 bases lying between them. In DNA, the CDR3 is TGTGCCTGGCCAGGGACTAACACTGAAGCTTTCTTT. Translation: CAWPGTNTEAFF.

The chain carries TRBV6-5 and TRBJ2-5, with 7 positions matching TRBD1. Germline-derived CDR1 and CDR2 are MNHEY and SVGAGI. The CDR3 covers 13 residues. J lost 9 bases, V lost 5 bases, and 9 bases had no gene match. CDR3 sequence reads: CASSRGQLVSQYF. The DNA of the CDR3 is TGTGCCAGCAGTAGGGGACAGCTCGTGTCCCAGTACTTC.

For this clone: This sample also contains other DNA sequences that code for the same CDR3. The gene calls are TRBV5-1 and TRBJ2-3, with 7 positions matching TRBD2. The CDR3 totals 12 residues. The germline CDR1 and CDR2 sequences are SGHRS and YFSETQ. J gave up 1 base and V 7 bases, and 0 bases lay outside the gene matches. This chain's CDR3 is CASGRGTDTQYF. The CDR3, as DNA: TGCGCCAGCGGGAGGGGCACAGATACGCAGTATTTT.

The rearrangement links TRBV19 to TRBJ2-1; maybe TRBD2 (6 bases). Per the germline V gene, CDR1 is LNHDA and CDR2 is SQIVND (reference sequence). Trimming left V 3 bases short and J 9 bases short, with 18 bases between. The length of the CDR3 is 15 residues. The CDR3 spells CASSIGQGGFGEQFF. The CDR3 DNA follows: TGTGCCAGTAGTATTGGGCAGGGAGGTTTCGGTGAGCAGTTCTTC.

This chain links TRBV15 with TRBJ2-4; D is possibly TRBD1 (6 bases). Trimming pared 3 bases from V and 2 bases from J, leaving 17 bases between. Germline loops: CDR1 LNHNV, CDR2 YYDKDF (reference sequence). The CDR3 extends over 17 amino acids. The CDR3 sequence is CATSSDPFWDTKNIQYF. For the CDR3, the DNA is TGTGCCACCAGCAGTGATCCTTTTTGGGACACCAAAAACATTCAGTACTTC.

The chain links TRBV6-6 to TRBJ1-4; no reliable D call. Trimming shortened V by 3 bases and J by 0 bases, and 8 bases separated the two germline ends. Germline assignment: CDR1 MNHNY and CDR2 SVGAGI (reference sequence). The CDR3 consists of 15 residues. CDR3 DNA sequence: TGTGCCAGCAGTTATCAGCCTGCAACTAATGAAAAACTGTTTTTT. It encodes CASSYQPATNEKLFF.

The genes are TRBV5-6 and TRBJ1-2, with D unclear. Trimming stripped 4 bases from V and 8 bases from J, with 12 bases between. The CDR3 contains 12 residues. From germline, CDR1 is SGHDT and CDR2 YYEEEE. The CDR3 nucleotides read TGTGCCAGCAGCCGTGACGAGGTCGGCTACACCTTC. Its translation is CASSRDEVGYTF.

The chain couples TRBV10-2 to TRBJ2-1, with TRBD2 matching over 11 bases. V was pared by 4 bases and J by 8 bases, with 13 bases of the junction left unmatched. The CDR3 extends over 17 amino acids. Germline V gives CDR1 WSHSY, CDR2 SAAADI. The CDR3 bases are TGCGCCAGCAGTGCCCCCCTAACTAGCGGGAGTGGGTATGAGCAGTTCTTC. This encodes CASSAPLTSGSGYEQFF.

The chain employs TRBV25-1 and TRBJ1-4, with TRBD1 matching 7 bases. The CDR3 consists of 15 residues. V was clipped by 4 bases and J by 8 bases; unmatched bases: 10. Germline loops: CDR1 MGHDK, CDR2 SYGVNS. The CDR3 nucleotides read TGTGCCAGCAGTGTACTGTCCAGGGGGATGGAAAAACTGTTTTTT. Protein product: CASSVLSRGMEKLFF.

CDR3: CASSPDRHSQYF. CDR3 bases: TGTGCCAGCAGTCCCGATCGGCATTCTCAGTACTTC. The chain uses TRBV6-5 and TRBJ2-4; no reliable D call. The CDR3 extends over 12 amino acids. V was trimmed by 5 bases and J by 12 bases, leaving 14 bases between them. Germline CDR1 reads MNHEY; CDR2 reads SVGAGI.

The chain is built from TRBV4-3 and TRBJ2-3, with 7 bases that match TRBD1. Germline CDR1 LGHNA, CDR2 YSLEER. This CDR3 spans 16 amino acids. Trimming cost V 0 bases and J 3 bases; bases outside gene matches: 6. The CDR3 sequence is CASSQDLDRRTDTQYF. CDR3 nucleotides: TGCGCCAGCAGCCAAGATCTGGACAGGAGAACAGATACGCAGTATTTT.

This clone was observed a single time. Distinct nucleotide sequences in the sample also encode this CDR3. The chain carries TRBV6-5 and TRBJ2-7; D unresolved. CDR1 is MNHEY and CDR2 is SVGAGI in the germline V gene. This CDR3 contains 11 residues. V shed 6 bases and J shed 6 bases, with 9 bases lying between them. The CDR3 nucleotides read TGTGCCAGCAGCCGGCCTGGCGAGCAGTACTTC. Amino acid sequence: CASSRPGEQYF.

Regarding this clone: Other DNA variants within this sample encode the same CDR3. The DNA of the CDR3 is TGCGCCAGCAGCTTGGGTGGCAGCACAGATACGCAGTATTTT. Translated: CASSLGGSTDTQYF. This sequence joins TRBV5-1 and TRBJ2-3; D not certain. CDR3 length: 14 amino acids. V was trimmed by 0 bases and J by 0 bases, leaving 5 bases between them. Germline lookup yields CDR1 SGHRS and CDR2 YFSETQ.

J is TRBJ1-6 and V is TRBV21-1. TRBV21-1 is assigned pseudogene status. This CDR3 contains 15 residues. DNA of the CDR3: TGTGCCAGCAGCAAAGCTCCGAGGCAGGATTCACCCCTCCACTTT. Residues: CASSKAPRQDSPLHF.